The clone carrying this T cell receptor (beta chain) was seen more than once but under ten times. The antigen is not known. This CDR3 has 15 residues. Germline V gene sequence: CDR1 SGHKS, CDR2 YYEKEE (reference sequence). V trimming: 1 base; J trimming: 7 bases; junction bases outside the gene matches: 3. The data are from a study of response to subunit inactivated influenza vaccine. Study-level results: Authors suggested that a seasonal influenza vaccination recruits few new T cells each time.

One entry per CDR3 protein results from TCRdb running MiXCR on the RT-PCR reads. Here the sample spans 650,000 to 800,000 distinct CDR3 sequences, over 11% being singletons. This chain joins TRBV5-5 and TRBJ2-3; TRBD2 matches at 13 bases. The receptor's source is a man in his fifties who received an inactivated influenza vaccine. Sequences were derived from PBMCs from blood, sampled 14 to 15 days before vaccination. The CDR3 reads CASSLTSGGAYTQYF. The CDR3 nucleotides are TGTGCCAGCAGCTTGACTAGCGGGGGGGCATATACGCAGTATTTT. Using reference TRBV5-5 and TRBJ2-3 for the parts outside the CDR3, the full variable domain is DAGVTQSPTHLIKTRGQQVTLRCSPISGHKSVSWYQQVLGQGPQFIFQYYEKEERGRGNFPDRFSARQFPNYSSELNVNALLLGDSALYLCASSLTSGGAYTQYFGPGTRLTVL.